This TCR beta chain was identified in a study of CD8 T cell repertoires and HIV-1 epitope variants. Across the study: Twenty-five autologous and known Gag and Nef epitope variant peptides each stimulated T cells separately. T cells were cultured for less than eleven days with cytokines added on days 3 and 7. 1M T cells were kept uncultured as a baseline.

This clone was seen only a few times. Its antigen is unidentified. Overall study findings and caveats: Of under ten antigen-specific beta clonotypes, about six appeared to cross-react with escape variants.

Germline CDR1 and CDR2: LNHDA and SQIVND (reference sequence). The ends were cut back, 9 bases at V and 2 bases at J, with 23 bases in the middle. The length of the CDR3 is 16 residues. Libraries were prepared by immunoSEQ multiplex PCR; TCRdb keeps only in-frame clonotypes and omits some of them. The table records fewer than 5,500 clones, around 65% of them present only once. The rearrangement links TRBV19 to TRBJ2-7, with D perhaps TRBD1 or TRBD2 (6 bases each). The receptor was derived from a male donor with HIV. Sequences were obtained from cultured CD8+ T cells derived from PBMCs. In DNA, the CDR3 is TGTGCCAGCCCCTGGGGGGAACACAGGGATCCCTACGAGCAGTACTTC. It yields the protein CASPWGEHRDPYEQYF.